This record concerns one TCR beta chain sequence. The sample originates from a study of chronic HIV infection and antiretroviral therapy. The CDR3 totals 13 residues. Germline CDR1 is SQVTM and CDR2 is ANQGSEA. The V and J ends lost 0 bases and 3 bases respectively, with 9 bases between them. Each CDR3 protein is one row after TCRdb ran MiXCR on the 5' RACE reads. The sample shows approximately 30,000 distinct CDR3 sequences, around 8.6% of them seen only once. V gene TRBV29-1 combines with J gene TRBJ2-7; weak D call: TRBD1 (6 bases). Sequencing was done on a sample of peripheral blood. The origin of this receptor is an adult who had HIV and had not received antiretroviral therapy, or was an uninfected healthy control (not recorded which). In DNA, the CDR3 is TGCAGCGTTGAAGATGGGGGCGGCTACGAGCAGTACTTC. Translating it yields CSVEDGGGYEQYF.